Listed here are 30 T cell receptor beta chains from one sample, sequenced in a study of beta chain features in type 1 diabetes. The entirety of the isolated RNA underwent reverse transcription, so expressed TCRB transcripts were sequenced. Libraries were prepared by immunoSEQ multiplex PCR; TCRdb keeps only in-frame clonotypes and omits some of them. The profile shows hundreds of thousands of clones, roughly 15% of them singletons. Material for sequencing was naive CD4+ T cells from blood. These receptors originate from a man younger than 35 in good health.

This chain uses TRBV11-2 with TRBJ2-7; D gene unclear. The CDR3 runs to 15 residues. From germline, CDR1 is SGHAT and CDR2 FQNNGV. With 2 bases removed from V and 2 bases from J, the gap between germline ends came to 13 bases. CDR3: CASSLPRQSPYEQYF. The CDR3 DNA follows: TGTGCCAGCAGCTTACCGCGACAAAGCCCCTACGAGCAGTACTTC.

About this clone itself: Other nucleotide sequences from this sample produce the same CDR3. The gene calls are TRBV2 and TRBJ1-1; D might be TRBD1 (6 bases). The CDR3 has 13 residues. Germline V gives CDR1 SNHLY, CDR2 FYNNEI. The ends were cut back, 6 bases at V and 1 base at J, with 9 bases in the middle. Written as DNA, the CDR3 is TGTGCCAGCAGATGGACAGCGAACACTGAAGCTTTCTTT. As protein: CASRWTANTEAFF.

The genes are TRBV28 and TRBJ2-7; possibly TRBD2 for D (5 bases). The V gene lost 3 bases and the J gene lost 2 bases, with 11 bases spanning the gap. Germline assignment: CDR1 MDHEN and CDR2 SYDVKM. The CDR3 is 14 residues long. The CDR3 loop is CASSFTLAPYEQYF. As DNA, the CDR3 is TGTGCCAGCAGTTTTACCCTAGCACCCTACGAGCAGTACTTC.

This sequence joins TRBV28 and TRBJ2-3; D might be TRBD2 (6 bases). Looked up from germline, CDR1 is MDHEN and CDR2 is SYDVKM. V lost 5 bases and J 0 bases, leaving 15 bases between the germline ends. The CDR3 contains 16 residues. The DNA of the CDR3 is TGTGCCAGCAGTCCACTGGGGGGACCTAGCACAGATACGCAGTATTTT. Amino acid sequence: CASSPLGGPSTDTQYF.

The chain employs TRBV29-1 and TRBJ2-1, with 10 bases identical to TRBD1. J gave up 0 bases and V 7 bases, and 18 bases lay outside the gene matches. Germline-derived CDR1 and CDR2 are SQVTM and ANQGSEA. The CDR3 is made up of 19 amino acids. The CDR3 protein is CSAVPRDRGRLLSYNEQFF. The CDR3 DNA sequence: TGCAGCGCCGTACCCCGGGACAGGGGAAGGTTACTCTCCTACAATGAGCAGTTCTTC.

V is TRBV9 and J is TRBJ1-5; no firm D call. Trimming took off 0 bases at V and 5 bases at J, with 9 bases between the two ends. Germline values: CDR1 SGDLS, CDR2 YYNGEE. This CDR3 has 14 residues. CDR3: CASSVEAEDQPQHF. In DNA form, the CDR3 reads TGTGCCAGCAGCGTAGAGGCAGAGGATCAGCCCCAGCATTTT.

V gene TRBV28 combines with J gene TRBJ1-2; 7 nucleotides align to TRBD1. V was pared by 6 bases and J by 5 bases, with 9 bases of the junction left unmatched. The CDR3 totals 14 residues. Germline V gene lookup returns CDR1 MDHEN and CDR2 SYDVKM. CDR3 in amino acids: CASSLGQKEYGYTF. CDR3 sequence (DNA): TGTGCCAGCAGCCTGGGACAGAAAGAATATGGCTACACCTTC.

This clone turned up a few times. As DNA, the CDR3 is TGTGCCAGCAGCTTCGGCTATAATTCACCCCTCCACTTT. Its translation: CASSFGYNSPLHF. The V gene is TRBV7-9, the J gene TRBJ1-6; D gene ambiguous. Trimming took 3 bases from V and 3 from J, leaving 3 bases between them. Germline values: CDR1 SEHNR, CDR2 FQNEAQ (reference sequence). The CDR3 consists of 13 residues.

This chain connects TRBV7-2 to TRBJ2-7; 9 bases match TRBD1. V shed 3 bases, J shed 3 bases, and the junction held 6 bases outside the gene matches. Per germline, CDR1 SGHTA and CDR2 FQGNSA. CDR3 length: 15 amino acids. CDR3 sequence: CASSFVPGQGYEQYF. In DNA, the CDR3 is TGTGCCAGCAGCTTTGTGCCGGGACAGGGCTACGAGCAGTACTTC.

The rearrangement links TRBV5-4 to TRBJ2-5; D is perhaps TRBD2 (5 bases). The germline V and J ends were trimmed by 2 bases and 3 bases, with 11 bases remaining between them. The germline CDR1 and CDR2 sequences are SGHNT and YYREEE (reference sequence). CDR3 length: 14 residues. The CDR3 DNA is TGTGCCAGCAGCTTACCTACGAGGGAAGAGACCCAGTACTTC. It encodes CASSLPTREETQYF.

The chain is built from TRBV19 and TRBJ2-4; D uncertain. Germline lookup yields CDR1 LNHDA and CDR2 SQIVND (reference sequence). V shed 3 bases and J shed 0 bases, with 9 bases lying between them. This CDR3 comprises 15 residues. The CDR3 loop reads CASSMSQLAKNIQYF. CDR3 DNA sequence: TGTGCCAGTAGTATGTCACAACTAGCCAAAAACATTCAGTACTTC.

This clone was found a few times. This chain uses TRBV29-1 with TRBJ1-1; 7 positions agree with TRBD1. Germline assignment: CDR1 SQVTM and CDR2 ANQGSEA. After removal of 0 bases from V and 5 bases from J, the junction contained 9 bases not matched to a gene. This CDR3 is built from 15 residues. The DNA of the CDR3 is TGCAGCGTTGAAGACCCAAAGGGGGCACGGACTGAAGCTTTCTTT. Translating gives CSVEDPKGARTEAFF.

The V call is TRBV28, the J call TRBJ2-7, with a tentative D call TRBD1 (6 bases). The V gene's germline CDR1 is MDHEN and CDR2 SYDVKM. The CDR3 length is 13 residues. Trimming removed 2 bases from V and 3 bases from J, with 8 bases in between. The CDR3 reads CASSLTQGYEQYF. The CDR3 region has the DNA TGTGCCAGCAGTTTAACACAGGGCTACGAGCAGTACTTC. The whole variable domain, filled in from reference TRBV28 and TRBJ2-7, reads DVKVTQSSRYLVKRTGEKVFLECVQDMDHENMFWYRQDPGLGLRLIYFSYDVKMKEKGDIPEGYSVSREKKERFSLILESASTNQTSMYLCASSLTQGYEQYFGPGTRLTVT.

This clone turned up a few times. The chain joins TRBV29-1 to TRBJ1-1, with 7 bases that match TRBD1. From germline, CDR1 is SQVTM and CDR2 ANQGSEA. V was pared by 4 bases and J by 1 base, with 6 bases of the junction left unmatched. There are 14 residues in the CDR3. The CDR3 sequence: CSVATGAKNTEAFF. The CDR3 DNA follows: TGCAGCGTTGCCACAGGGGCAAAGAACACTGAAGCTTTCTTT.

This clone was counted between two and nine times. The DNA of the CDR3 is TGTGCCAGCAGCTTAACGTTTACCCGGGACGTATCCTCCTACAATGAGCAGTTCTTC. It yields the protein CASSLTFTRDVSSYNEQFF. V is TRBV7-3 and J is TRBJ2-1; D assignment may be TRBD1 or TRBD2 (5 bases each). Germline loops: CDR1 SGHTA, CDR2 FQGTGA. This CDR3 contains 19 residues. The V gene lost 0 bases and the J gene lost 0 bases, with 18 bases spanning the gap.

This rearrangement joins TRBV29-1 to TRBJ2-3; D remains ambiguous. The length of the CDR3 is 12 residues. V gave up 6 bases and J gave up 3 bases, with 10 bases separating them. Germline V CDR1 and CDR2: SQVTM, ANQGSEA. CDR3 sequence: CSVGFVTDTQYF. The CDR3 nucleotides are TGCAGCGTGGGGTTTGTAACAGATACGCAGTATTTT.

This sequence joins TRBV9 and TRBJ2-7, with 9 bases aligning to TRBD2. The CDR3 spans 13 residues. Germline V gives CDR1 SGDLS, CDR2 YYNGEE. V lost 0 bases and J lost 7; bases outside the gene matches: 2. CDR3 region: CASSVASGGEQYF. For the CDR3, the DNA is TGTGCCAGCAGCGTAGCGAGCGGGGGGGAGCAGTACTTC.

CDR3 region: CASSASPTRVATEAFF. The CDR3, as DNA: TGTGCCAGCAGCGCAAGCCCGACAAGGGTTGCCACTGAAGCTTTCTTT. The chain is built from TRBV7-2 and TRBJ1-1; D unresolved. Trimming stripped 5 bases from V and 4 bases from J, with 20 bases between. CDR1 is SGHTA and CDR2 is FQGNSA in the germline V gene. CDR3 size: 16 residues.

In DNA form, the CDR3 reads TGTGCCAGCAAGGGGCAGCCCTATGGCTACACCTTC. It is translated as CASKGQPYGYTF. The gene calls are TRBV6-5 and TRBJ1-2, with D possibly matching TRBD1 (5 bases). V dropped 7 bases and J dropped 4 bases, with 10 bases sitting between them. The V gene's germline CDR1 is MNHEY and CDR2 SVGAGI. The CDR3 runs to 12 residues.

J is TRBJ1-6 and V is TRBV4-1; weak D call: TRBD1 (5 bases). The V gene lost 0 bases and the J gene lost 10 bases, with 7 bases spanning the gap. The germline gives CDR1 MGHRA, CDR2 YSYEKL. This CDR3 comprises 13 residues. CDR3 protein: CASSQDQGSPLHF. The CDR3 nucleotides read TGCGCCAGCAGCCAAGATCAGGGATCACCCCTCCACTTT.

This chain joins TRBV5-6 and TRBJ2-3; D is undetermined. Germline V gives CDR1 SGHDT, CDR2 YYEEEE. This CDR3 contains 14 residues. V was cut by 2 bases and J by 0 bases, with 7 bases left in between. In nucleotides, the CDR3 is TGTGCCAGCAGCTTCGGGCTTAGCACAGATACGCAGTATTTT. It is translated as CASSFGLSTDTQYF. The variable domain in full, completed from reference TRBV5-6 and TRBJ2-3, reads DAGVTQSPTHLIKTRGQQVTLRCSPKSGHDTVSWYQQALGQGPQFIFQYYEEEERQRGNFPDRFSGHQFPNYSSELNVNALLLGDSALYLCASSFGLSTDTQYFGPGTRLTVL.

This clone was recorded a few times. The CDR3 is CASSQGPDRRGTQYF. The CDR3 bases are TGTGCCAGCAGCCAAGGGCCTGACCGCCGAGGTACGCAGTATTTT. This chain uses TRBV7-9 with TRBJ2-3; D gene uncertain. CDR1 and CDR2 from the germline V gene are SEHNR and FQNEAQ (reference sequence). This CDR3 comprises 15 residues. The V end lost 5 bases, the J end lost 8 bases, and 20 bases lay between the germline ends.

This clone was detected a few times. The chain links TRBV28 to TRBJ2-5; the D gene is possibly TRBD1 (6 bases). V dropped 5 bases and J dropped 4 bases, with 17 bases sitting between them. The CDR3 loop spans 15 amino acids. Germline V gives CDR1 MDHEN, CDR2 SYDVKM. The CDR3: CASSPVGQPRETQYF. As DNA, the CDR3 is TGTGCCAGCAGTCCGGTAGGACAGCCCCGAGAGACCCAGTACTTC. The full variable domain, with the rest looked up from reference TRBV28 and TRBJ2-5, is DVKVTQSSRYLVKRTGEKVFLECVQDMDHENMFWYRQDPGLGLRLIYFSYDVKMKEKGDIPEGYSVSREKKERFSLILESASTNQTSMYLCASSPVGQPRETQYFGPGTRLLVL.

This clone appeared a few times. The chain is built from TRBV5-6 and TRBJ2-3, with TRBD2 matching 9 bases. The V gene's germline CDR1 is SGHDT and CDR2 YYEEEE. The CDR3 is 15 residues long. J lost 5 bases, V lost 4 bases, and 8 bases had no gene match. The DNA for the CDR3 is TGTGCCAGCAGCCTGAGGGTAGCGGGAGTAGATACGCAGTATTTT. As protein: CASSLRVAGVDTQYF.

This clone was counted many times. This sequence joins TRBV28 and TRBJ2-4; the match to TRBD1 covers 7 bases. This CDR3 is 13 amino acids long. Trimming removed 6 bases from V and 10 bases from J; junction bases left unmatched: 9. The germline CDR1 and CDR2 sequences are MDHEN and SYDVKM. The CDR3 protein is CASRNRGNWIQYF. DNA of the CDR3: TGTGCCAGCAGGAACAGGGGTAACTGGATTCAGTACTTC.

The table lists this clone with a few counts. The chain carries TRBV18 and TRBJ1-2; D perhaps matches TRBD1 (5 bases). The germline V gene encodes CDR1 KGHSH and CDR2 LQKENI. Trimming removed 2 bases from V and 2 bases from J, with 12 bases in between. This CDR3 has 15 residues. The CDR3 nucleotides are TGTGCCAGCTCACCAGTGCAGGGAGAAAACTATGGCTACACCTTC. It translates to CASSPVQGENYGYTF.

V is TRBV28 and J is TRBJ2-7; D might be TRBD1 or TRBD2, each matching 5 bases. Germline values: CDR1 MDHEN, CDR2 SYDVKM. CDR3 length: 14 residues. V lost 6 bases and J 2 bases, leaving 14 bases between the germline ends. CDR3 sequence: CASSPPPGPYEQYF. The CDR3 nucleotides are TGTGCCAGCAGCCCCCCACCGGGGCCCTACGAGCAGTACTTC.

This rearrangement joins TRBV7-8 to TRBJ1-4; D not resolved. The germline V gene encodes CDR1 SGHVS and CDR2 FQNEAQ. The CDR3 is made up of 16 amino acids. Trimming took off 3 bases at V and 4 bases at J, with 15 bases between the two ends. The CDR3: CASSFVRWTYNEKLFF. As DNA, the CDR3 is TGTGCCAGCAGCTTTGTTCGGTGGACCTATAATGAAAAACTGTTTTTT.

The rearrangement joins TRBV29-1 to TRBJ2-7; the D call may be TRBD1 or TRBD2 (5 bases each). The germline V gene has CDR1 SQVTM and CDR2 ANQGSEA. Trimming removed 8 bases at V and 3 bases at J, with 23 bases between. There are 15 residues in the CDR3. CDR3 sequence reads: CSPERPGRGYYEQYF. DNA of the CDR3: TGCAGCCCTGAGCGGCCGGGGCGAGGGTACTACGAGCAGTACTTC.

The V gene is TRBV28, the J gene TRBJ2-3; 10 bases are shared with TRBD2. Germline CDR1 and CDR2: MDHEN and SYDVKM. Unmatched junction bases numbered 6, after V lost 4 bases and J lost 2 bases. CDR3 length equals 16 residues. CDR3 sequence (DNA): TGTGCCAGCAGTTCCCAGCGGGGGGGATCCACAGATACGCAGTATTTT. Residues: CASSSQRGGSTDTQYF.